Each of the 15 T cell receptor beta chains below was sequenced from the same sample in a study of shared clonotypes between healthy human individuals. The method was immunoSEQ multiplex PCR; TCRdb's version includes in-frame clones alone and lacks a portion of them. The profile shows about 2 million clones, over 85% of them singletons. Terminally differentiated effector memory CD45RA+ cells were left out of the naive CD8 fraction, which was CD45RO-negative and positively selected for CCR7. Source material: naive CD8+ T cells sorted from blood. These TCRs come from a man in his late teens or twenties in good health.

The chain couples TRBV11-2 to TRBJ2-1; D unresolved. Germline values: CDR1 SGHAT, CDR2 FQNNGV. CDR3 length: 12 amino acids. Trimming cost V 2 bases and J 6 bases, with 5 bases left between them. Here the CDR3 reads CASSLRANEQFF. Written as DNA, the CDR3 is TGTGCCAGCAGCTTAAGGGCCAATGAGCAGTTCTTC.

V usage is TRBV25-1 and J usage is TRBJ1-6; TRBD1 matches at 7 bases. Germline CDR1 MGHDK, CDR2 SYGVNS. The J segment lost 10 bases and the V segment lost 4 bases, leaving 4 bases of the junction unmatched. The CDR3 is 13 residues long. This CDR3 reads CASSVTGESPLHF. For the CDR3, the DNA is TGTGCCAGCAGTGTCACAGGGGAATCACCCCTCCACTTT. The full variable domain, completed using reference TRBV25-1 and TRBJ1-6, is EADIYQTPRYLVIGTGKKITLECSQTMGHDKMYWYQQDPGMELHLIHYSYGVNSTEKGDLSSESTVSRIRTEHFPLTLESARPSHTSQYLCASSVTGESPLHFGNGTRLTVT.

This chain uses TRBV19 with TRBJ2-1, with unresolved D. This CDR3 comprises 15 residues. Germline V gives CDR1 LNHDA, CDR2 SQIVND (reference sequence). Trimming removed 0 bases at V and 2 bases at J, with 8 bases between. In nucleotides, the CDR3 is TGTGCCAGTAGTATAGATCCAGTAACCTACAATGAGCAGTTCTTC. Translating it yields CASSIDPVTYNEQFF. The complete variable domain, with remaining parts taken from reference TRBV19 and TRBJ2-1, reads DGGITQSPKYLFRKEGQNVTLSCEQNLNHDAMYWYRQDPGQGLRLIYYSQIVNDFQKGDIAEGYSVSREKKESFPLTVTSAQKNPTAFYLCASSIDPVTYNEQFFGPGTRLTVL.

This chain connects TRBV29-1 to TRBJ2-7; 7 bases fit TRBD1. CDR1 is SQVTM and CDR2 is ANQGSEA in the germline V gene. V was clipped by 7 bases and J by 1 base; unmatched bases: 7. This CDR3 has 13 amino acids. The chain's CDR3 is CSAQGQESYEQYF. The CDR3 region has the DNA TGCAGCGCCCAAGGACAGGAGTCCTACGAGCAGTACTTC.

The chain couples TRBV5-4 to TRBJ2-3; D may be TRBD1 or TRBD2 (5 bases each). This CDR3 has 15 residues. Germline V lookup: CDR1 SGHNT, CDR2 YYREEE (reference sequence). V was clipped by 5 bases and J by 1 base, with 14 bases between them. The CDR3 DNA reads TGTGCCAGCAGGTCGGGACCTGGGGGCACAGATACGCAGTATTTT. This gives the protein CASRSGPGGTDTQYF.

The chain is built from TRBV9 and TRBJ2-3, with D possibly TRBD2 on 5 matching bases. This CDR3 is 14 amino acids long. Looked up from germline, CDR1 is SGDLS and CDR2 is YYNGEE. Trimming took 1 base from V and 5 from J, leaving 11 bases between them. CDR3 loop: CASSVSGKEDTQYF. DNA of the CDR3: TGTGCCAGCAGCGTATCCGGGAAGGAAGATACGCAGTATTTT.

In this sample, this clone turned up a few times. The rearrangement uses TRBV2 and TRBJ1-2; the D is unclear. CDR3 length: 14 residues. V was clipped by 3 bases and J by 3 bases, with 11 bases between them. The germline V gene has CDR1 SNHLY and CDR2 FYNNEI. The CDR3 here is CASSDRPVYYGYTF. Written as DNA, the CDR3 is TGTGCCAGCAGTGACCGCCCGGTCTACTATGGCTACACCTTC.

This clone has a single count. This rearrangement joins TRBV4-1 to TRBJ2-2, with 8 bases identical to TRBD1. The CDR3 is made up of 16 amino acids. Losses at the gene ends were 3 bases for V and 6 bases for J; bases not matched to a gene: 9. CDR1 and CDR2 from the germline V gene are MGHRA and YSYEKL. The CDR3 nucleotides are TGCGCCAGCAGCCAGCTCCCCAGGGGGCCCTCCGGGGAGCTGTTTTTT. As protein: CASSQLPRGPSGELFF.

This chain uses TRBV7-9 with TRBJ2-7; maybe TRBD2 (5 bases). The V gene lost 4 bases and the J gene lost 2 bases, with 9 bases spanning the gap. Germline CDR1 is SEHNR and CDR2 is FQNEAQ (reference sequence). The CDR3 sequence is 13 residues long. CDR3 region: CASSSDGTYEQYF. DNA of the CDR3: TGTGCCAGCAGCTCGGACGGGACCTACGAGCAGTACTTC.

The chain carries TRBV5-8 and TRBJ1-2; unclear D gene. The CDR3 consists of 13 residues. Germline V CDR1 and CDR2: SGHTS, YDEGEE. The ends were cut back, 0 bases at V and 4 bases at J, with 7 bases in the middle. The CDR3, as DNA: TGTGCCAGCAGCTTGGGCCCGAGCTATGGCTACACCTTC. Residues: CASSLGPSYGYTF.

The rearrangement uses TRBV28 and TRBJ1-1, with no clear D. The CDR3 is 16 amino acids. V lost 1 base, J lost 1 base, and 13 bases lay in between. Germline V CDR1 and CDR2: MDHEN, SYDVKM. CDR3: CASSLSDRGPNTEAFF. CDR3 nucleotide sequence: TGTGCCAGCAGTTTATCCGACCGAGGACCGAACACTGAAGCTTTCTTT.

The chain couples TRBV27 to TRBJ1-2; D gene ambiguous. V was pared by 5 bases and J by 7 bases, with 14 bases between. Germline V gene sequence: CDR1 MNHEY, CDR2 SMNVEV (reference sequence). This CDR3 has 13 residues. CDR3 coding DNA: TGTGCCAGCAGTGAATATGGGATGGGTGGCTACACCTTC. Translating it yields CASSEYGMGGYTF.

The CDR3 DNA follows: TGTGCCAGCAGCTTAGATACTCAAAGTGGTCAGCCCCAGCATTTT. Translating it yields CASSLDTQSGQPQHF. The chain carries TRBV7-9 and TRBJ1-5, with D unresolved. The length of the CDR3 is 15 residues. Looked up from germline, CDR1 is SEHNR and CDR2 is FQNEAQ (reference sequence). Deletions cut 1 base from V and 6 bases from J, with 13 bases between.

The rearrangement uses TRBV4-1 and TRBJ2-1; 10 bases map to TRBD2. After removal of 1 base from V and 7 bases from J, the junction contained 13 bases not matched to a gene. The CDR3 is made up of 18 amino acids. Germline V gene lookup returns CDR1 MGHRA and CDR2 YSYEKL. In DNA form, the CDR3 reads TGCGCCAGCAGCCAAGCCGCAACAGCGGGGGGGCAGAGGAATGAGCAGTTCTTC. Translation: CASSQAATAGGQRNEQFF.

CDR3 nucleotides: TGCGCCAGCAGCCAGAGGTATAGAGCAGAAACCGGGGAGCTGTTTTTT. Translated, it gives CASSQRYRAETGELFF. The rearrangement joins TRBV4-1 to TRBJ2-2, with D unresolved. This CDR3 spans 16 amino acids. V lost 3 bases and J lost 5, with 16 bases in between. CDR1 and CDR2 (germline): MGHRA, YSYEKL.